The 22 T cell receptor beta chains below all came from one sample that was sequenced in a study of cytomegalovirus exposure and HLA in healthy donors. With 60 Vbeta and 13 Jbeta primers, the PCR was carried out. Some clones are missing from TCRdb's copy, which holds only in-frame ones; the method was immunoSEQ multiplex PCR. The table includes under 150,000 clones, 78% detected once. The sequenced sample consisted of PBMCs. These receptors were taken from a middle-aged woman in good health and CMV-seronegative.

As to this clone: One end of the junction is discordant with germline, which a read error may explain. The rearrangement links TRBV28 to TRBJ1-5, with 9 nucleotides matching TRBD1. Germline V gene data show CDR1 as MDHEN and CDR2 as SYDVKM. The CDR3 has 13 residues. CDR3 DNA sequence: TGTGCCAGTTGGGACAGGGACAATCAGGCCCAGCATTTT. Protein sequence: CASWDRDNQAQHF.

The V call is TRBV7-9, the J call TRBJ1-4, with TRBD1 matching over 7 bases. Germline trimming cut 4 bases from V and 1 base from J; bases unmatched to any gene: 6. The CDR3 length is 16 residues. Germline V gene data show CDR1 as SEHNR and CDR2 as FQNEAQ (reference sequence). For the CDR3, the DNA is TGTGCCAGCAGCTCCAACAGGGGTCTAACTAATGAAAAACTGTTTTTT. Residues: CASSSNRGLTNEKLFF.

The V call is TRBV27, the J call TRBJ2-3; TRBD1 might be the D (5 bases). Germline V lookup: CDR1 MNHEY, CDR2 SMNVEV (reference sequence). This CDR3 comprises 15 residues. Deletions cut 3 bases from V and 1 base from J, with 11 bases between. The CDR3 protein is CASSFMVGGTDTQYF. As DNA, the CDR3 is TGTGCCAGCAGTTTCATGGTAGGGGGCACAGATACGCAGTATTTT.

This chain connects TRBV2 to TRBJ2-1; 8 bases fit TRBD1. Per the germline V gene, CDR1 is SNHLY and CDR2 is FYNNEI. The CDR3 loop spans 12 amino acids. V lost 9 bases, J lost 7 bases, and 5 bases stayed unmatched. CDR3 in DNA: TGTGCCAGTACTCGGGACAGGAATGAGCAGTTCTTC. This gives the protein CASTRDRNEQFF.

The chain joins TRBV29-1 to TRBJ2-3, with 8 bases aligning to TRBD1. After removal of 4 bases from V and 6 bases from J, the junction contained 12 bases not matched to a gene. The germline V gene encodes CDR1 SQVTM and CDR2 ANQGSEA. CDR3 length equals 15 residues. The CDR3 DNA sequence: TGCAGCGTTGTGTCAGGACAGGGTTATGTCGATACGCAGTATTTT. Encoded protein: CSVVSGQGYVDTQYF.

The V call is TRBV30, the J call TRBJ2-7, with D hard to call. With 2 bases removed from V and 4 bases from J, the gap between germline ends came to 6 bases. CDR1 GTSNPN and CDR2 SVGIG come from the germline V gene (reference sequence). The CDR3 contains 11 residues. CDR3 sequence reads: CAWSHLYEQYF. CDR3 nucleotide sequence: TGTGCCTGGAGTCACCTATACGAGCAGTACTTC.

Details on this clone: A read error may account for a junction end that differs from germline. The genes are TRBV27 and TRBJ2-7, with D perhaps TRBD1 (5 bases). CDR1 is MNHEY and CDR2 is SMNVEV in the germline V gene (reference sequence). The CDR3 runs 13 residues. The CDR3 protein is CASGLTVDYEQYF. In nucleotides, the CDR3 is TGTGCCAGCGGTTTGACAGTGGACTACGAGCAGTACTTC.

The chain's CDR3 is CASSLWRARRDTQYF. The CDR3 DNA is TGTGCCAGCAGCTTGTGGCGGGCTCGGAGGGATACGCAGTATTTT. The chain combines TRBV5-6 with TRBJ2-3; a weak D match, TRBD2 (5 bases). The CDR3 covers 15 residues. Per germline, CDR1 SGHDT and CDR2 YYEEEE. V lost 1 base and J lost 6, with 15 bases in between.

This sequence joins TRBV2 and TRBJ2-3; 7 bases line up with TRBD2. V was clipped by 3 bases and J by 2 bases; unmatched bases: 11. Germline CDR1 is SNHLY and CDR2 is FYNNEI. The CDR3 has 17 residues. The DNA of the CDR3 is TGTGCCAGCAGTGAGCCCGGGGGGATCGCCACCACAGATACGCAGTATTTT. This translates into CASSEPGGIATTDTQYF.

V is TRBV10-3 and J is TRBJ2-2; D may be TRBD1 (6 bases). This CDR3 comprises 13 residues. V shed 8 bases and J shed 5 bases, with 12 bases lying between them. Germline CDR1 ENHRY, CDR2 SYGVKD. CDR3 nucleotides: TGTGCCATCGCCGGGACACTTACCGGGGAGCTGTTTTTT. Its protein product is CAIAGTLTGELFF.

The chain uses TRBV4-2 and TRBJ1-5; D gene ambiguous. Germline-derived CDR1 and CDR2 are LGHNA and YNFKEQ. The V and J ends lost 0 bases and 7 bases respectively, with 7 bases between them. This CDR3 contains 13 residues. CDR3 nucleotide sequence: TGTGCCAGCAGCCAAGACGAGGGACAGCCCCAGCATTTT. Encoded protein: CASSQDEGQPQHF.

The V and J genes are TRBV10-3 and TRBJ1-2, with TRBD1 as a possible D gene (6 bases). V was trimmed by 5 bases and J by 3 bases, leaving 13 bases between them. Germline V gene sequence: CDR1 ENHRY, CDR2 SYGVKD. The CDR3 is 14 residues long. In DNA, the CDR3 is TGTGCCATCAGTTCCGGGACAAGTCACTATGGCTACACCTTC. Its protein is CAISSGTSHYGYTF.

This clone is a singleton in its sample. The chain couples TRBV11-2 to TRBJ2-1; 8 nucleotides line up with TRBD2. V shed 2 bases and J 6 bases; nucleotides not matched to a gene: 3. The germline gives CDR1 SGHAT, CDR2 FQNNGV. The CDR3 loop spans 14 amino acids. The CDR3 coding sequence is TGTGCCAGCAGCTTATCAGGGACTAGCAATGAGCAGTTCTTC. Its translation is CASSLSGTSNEQFF.

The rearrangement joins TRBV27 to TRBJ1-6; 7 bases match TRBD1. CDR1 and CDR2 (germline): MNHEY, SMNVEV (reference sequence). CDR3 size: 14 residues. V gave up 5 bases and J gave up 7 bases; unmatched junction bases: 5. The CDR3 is CASSARTGNSPLHF. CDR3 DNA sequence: TGTGCCAGCAGTGCACGGACAGGAAATTCACCCCTCCACTTT.

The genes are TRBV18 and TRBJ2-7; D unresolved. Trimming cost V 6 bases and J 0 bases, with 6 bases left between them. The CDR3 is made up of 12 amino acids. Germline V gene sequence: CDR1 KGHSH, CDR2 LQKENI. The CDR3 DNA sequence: TGTGCCAGCTCGCCTAGCTCCTACGAGCAGTACTTC. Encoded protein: CASSPSSYEQYF.

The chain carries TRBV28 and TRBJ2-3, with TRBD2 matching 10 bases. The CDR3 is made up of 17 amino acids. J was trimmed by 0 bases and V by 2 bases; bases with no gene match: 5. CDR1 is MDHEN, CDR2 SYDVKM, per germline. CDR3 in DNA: TGTGCCAGCAGTTTACCTCCGGGACTAGCGAGCACAGATACGCAGTATTTT. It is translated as CASSLPPGLASTDTQYF.

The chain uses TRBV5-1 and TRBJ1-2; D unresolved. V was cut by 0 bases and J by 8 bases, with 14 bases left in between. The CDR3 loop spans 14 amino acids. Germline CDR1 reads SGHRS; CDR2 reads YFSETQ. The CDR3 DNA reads TGCGCCAGCAGCTTGGACGTACATGAGGTCGGCTACACCTTC. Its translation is CASSLDVHEVGYTF.

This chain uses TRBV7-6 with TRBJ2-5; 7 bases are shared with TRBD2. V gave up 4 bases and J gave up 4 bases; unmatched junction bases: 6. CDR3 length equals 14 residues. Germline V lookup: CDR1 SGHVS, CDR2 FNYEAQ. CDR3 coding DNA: TGTGCCAGCAGCTGGACTAGGGTGGGAGAGACCCAGTACTTC. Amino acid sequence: CASSWTRVGETQYF.

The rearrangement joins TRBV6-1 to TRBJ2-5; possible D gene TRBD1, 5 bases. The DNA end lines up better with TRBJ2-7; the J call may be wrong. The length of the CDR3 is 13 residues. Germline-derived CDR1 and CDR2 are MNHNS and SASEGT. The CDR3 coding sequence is TGTGCCAGCAGTGAAGTCCAGGGCTACGAGCAGTACTTC. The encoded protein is CASSEVQGYEQYF.

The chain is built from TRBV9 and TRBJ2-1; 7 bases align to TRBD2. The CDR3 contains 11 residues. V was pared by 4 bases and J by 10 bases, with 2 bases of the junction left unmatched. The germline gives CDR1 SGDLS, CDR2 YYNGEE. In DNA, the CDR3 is TGTGCCAGCAGCTATAGCGGGGAGCAGTTCTTC. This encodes CASSYSGEQFF.

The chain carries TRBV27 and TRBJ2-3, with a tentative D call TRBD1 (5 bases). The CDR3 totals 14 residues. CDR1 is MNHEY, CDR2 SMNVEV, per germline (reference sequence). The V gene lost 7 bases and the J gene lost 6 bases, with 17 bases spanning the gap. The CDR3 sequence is CASTSQAGWDTQYF. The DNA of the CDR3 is TGTGCCAGCACCTCACAGGCTGGATGGGATACGCAGTATTTT.

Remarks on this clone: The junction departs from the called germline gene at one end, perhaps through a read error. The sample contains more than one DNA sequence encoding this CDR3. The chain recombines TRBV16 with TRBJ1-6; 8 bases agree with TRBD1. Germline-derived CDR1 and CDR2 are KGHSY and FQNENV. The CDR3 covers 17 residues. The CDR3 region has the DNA TGCGCCAGCAGCCAATCGGGTCTTGACAGGGGTAATTCACCCCTCCACTTT. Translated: CASSQSGLDRGNSPLHF.